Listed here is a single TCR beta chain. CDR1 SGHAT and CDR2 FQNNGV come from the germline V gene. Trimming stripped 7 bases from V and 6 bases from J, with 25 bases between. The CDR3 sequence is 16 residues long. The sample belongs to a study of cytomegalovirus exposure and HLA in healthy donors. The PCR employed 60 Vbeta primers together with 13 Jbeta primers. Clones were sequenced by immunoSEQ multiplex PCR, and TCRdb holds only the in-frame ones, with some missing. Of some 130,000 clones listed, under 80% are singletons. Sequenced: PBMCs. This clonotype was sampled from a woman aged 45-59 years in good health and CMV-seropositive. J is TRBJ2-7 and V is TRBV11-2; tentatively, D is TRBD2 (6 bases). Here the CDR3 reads CASTNRGVASVGEQYF. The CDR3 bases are TGTGCCAGCACTAATAGAGGGGTGGCTAGCGTGGGCGAGCAGTACTTC.